The text below deals with one T cell receptor beta chain. No antigen is known for it. This sample is drawn from a study of blood T cells in healthy people across ages. It was with a sample-barcoded 5' primer and a J-beta primer mix that a second PCR of roughly 7 to 12 cycles was run. TCRdb recomputed calls from the 5' RACE reads with MiXCR, one row per CDR3 protein. This sample has more than 1,400,000 distinct CDR3 sequences, with approximately 40% found just once. CDR3 length: 16 amino acids. Germline-derived CDR1 and CDR2 are MNHGY and SVAAGI. V was trimmed by 6 bases and J by 5 bases, leaving 21 bases between them. Findings and limits, study-wide: In long-lived donors, naive CD4+ cell counts and diversity exceeded those of aged donors.

Sequenced: blood. The sequence was obtained from a woman younger than 35 in good health. V usage is TRBV6-9 and J usage is TRBJ2-3; a possible D gene is TRBD2 (7 bases). For the CDR3, the DNA is TGTGCCAGCAGCCCCACCGGACGGGGGGCAAGAGATACGCAGTATTTT. Translation: CASSPTGRGARDTQYF.